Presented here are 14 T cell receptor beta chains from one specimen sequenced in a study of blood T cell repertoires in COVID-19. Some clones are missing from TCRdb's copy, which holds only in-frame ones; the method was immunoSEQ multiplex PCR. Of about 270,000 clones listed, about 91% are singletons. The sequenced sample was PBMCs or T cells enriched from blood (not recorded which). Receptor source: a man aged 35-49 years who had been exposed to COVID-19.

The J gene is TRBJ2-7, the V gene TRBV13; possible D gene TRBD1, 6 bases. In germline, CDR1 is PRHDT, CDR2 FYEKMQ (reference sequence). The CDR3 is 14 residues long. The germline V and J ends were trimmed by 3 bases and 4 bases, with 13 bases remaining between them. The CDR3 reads CASSFSGQPYEQYF. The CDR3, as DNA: TGTGCCAGCAGCTTCTCCGGACAGCCATACGAGCAGTACTTC.

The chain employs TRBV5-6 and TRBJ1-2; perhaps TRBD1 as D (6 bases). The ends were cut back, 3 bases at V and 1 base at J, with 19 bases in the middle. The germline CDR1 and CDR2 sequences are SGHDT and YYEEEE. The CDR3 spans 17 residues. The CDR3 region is CASSSLGGQLRNYGYTF. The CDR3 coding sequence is TGTGCCAGCAGCTCCTTGGGTGGACAGCTCCGTAACTATGGCTACACCTTC.

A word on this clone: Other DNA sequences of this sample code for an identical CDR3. DNA of the CDR3: TGTGCCGCGGCCGGGACAGGGGGCTACAATGAGCAGTTCTTC. It yields the protein CAAAGTGGYNEQFF. The rearrangement links TRBV24-1 to TRBJ2-1; 11 bases match TRBD1. Germline assignment: CDR1 KGHDR and CDR2 SFDVKD. The CDR3 covers 14 residues. V lost 12 bases to trimming and J lost 3 bases; unmatched junction nucleotides: 6.

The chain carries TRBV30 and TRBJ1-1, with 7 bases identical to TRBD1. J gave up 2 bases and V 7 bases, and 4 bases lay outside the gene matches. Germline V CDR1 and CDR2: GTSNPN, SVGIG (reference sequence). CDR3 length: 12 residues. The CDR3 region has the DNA TGTGCCTCGGACAGGTTAAACACTGAAGCTTTCTTT. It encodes CASDRLNTEAFF.

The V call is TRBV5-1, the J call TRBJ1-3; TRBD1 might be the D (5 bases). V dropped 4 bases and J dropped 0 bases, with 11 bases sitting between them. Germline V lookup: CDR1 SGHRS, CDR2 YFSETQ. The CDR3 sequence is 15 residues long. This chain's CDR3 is CASSPLQGSGNTIYF. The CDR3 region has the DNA TGCGCCAGCAGCCCGCTTCAGGGCTCTGGAAACACCATATATTTT.

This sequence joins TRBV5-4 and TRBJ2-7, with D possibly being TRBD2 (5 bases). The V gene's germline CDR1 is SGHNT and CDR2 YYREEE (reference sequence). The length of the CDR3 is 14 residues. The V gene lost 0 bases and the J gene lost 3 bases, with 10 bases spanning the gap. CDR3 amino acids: CASSLAGLDYEQYF. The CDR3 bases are TGTGCCAGCAGCTTGGCTGGACTCGACTACGAGCAGTACTTC.

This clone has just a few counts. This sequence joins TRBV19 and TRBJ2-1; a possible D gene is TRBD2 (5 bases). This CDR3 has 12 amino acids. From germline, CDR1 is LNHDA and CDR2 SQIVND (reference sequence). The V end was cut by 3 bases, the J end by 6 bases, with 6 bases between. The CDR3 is CASSITSNEQFF. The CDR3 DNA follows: TGTGCCAGTAGTATTACTAGCAATGAGCAGTTCTTC.

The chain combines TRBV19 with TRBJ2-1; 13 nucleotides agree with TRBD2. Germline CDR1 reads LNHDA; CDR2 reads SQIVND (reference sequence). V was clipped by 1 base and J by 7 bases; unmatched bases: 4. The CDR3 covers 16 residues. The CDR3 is CASSIGTSGSVNEQFF. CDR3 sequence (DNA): TGTGCCAGTAGTATAGGGACTAGCGGGAGTGTAAATGAGCAGTTCTTC.

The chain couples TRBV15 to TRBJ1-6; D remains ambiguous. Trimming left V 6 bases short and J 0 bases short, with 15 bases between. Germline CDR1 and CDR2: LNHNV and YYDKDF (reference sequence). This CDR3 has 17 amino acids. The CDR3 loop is CATSPGEPHSYNSPLHF. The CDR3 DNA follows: TGTGCCACCAGTCCCGGGGAACCTCACTCCTATAATTCACCCCTCCACTTT.

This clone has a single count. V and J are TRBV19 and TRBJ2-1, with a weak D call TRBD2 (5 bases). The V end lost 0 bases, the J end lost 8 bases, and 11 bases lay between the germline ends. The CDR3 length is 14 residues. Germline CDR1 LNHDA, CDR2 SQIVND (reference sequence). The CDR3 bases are TGTGCCAGTAGTATAGAAGCCGGAGGAGATGAGCAGTTCTTC. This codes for CASSIEAGGDEQFF. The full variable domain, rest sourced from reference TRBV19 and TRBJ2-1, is DGGITQSPKYLFRKEGQNVTLSCEQNLNHDAMYWYRQDPGQGLRLIYYSQIVNDFQKGDIAEGYSVSREKKESFPLTVTSAQKNPTAFYLCASSIEAGGDEQFFGPGTRLTVL.

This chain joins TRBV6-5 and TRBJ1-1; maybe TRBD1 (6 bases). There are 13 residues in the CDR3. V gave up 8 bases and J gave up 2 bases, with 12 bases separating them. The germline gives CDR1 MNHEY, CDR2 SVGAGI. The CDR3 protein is CASVQGFNTEAFF. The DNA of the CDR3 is TGTGCCAGCGTACAGGGTTTTAACACTGAAGCTTTCTTT.

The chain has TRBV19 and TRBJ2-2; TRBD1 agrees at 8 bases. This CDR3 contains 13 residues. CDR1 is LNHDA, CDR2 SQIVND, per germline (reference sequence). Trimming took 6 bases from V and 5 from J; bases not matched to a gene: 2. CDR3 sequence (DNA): TGTGCCAGTAGCCGACAGGGGACCGGGGAGCTGTTTTTT. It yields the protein CASSRQGTGELFF.

Here the CDR3 DNA reads TGTGCCAGCAGCACCTATAACAGGGGAATACAAGAGACCCAGTACTTC. It is translated as CASSTYNRGIQETQYF. V usage is TRBV7-9 and J usage is TRBJ2-5, with 7 bases aligning to TRBD1. The V gene's germline CDR1 is SEHNR and CDR2 FQNEAQ (reference sequence). The CDR3 totals 16 residues. Trimming at V came to 5 bases and at J to 2 bases, leaving 11 bases not matched to a gene.

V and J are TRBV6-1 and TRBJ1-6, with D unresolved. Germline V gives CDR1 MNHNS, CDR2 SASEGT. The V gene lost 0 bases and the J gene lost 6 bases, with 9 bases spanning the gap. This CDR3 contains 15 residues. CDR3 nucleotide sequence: TGTGCCAGCAGTGAAGCGGCGGGTTTTAATTCACCCCTCCACTTT. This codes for CASSEAAGFNSPLHF.